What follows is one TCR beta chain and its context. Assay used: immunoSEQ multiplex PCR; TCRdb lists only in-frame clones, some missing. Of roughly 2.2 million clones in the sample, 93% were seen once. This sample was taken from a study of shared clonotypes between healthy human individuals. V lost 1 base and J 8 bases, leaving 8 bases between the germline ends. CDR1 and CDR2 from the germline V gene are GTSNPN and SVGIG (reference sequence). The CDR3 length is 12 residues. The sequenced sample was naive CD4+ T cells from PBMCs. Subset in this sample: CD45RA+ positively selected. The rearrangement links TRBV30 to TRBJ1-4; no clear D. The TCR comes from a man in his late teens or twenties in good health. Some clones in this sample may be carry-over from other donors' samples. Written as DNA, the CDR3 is TGTGCCTGGAGTGGGCTGGGGGAAAAACTGTTTTTT. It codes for CAWSGLGEKLFF.